This is a list of T cell receptor beta chains from one sample in a study of blood T cell repertoires in COVID-19. Profiled with immunoSEQ multiplex PCR; TCRdb holds only in-frame clones, not every one. The sample carries about 130,000 clones, around 87% recorded once. Source material: peripheral blood. The receptor source for this set is an older woman with acute or convalescent COVID-19. Each CDR3 is given with its conserved first and last residue. A D gene is named only where the DNA matches it firmly. Clone size appears in some rows only: once, few, many, or a class for an expanded clone.

>TRBJ2-7|TRBV2|TRBD1|NA|13
TGTGCCAGCGTTCAGGGGGTGTCCTACGAGCAGTACTTC
CASVQGVSYEQYF
>TRBJ1-2|TRBV5-4|NA|NA|15
TGTGCCAGCAGCTTGGGAGGAGGTCGACGAGCGGGCTACACCTTC
CASSLGGGRRAGYTF
>TRBJ2-1|TRBV27|NA|NA|11
TGTGCCAGCAGGCAGGGTATTGAGCAGTTCTTC
CASRQGIEQFF
>TRBJ1-2|TRBV10-3|NA|few|15
TGTGCCATCAGGGCACAGGGCATAGCTAACTATGGCTACACCTTC
CAIRAQGIANYGYTF
>TRBJ2-2|TRBV27|NA|NA|15
TGTGCCAGCAAGACCGGGACTCGCGTATCTGGGGAGCTGTTTTTT
CASKTGTRVSGELFF
>TRBJ1-1|TRBV5-1|NA|NA|14
TGCGCCAGCAGCAGGGACTTCCCGAACACTGAAGCTTTCTTT
CASSRDFPNTEAFF
>TRBJ1-4|TRBV2|NA|NA|15
TGTGCCAGCAGTAGGGGGATCTTTGAAAACGAAAAACTGTTTTTT
CASSRGIFENEKLFF
>TRBJ2-1|TRBV12-5|NA|NA|14
TGTGCTAGTGGCCCAAACACTAGCATCAATGAGCAGTTCTTC
CASGPNTSINEQFF
>TRBJ2-5|TRBV11-2|TRBD2|once|17
TGTGCCAGCAGCTTAGGCCCCGGGCTAGCGGTGGCAGAGACCCAGTACTTC
CASSLGPGLAVAETQYF
>TRBJ2-5|TRBV30|NA|NA|13
TGTGCCTGTGAGTGGGCTAACCAAGAGACCCAGTACTTC
CACEWANQETQYF
>TRBJ2-1|TRBV28|TRBD2|NA|16
TGTGCCAGCAGTTTAGCGGGACTAGCGGGGTTCAATGAGCAGTTCTTC
CASSLAGLAGFNEQFF
>TRBJ1-5|TRBV7-8|TRBD1|NA|13
TGTGCCAGCAACCGGGACAGGGATCAGCCCCAGCATTTT
CASNRDRDQPQHF
>TRBJ1-5|TRBV6-5|NA|NA|12
TGTGCCAGCAATCGCCCGGCAGGGCCCCAGCATTTT
CASNRPAGPQHF
>TRBJ1-3|TRBV15|NA|NA|15
TGTGCCACCCGAGGACAGTTGGTCTCTGGAAACACCATATATTTT
CATRGQLVSGNTIYF
>TRBJ1-1|TRBV19|TRBD1|NA|15
TGTGCCAGTCATCCAATAGGGGGCGCGAGGACTGAAGCTTTCTTT
CASHPIGGARTEAFF
>TRBJ1-6|TRBV19|NA|NA|13
TGTGCCAGTAGGGGCCTCTATAATTCACCCCTCCACTTT
CASRGLYNSPLHF
>TRBJ2-1|TRBV29-1|TRBD2|NA|13
TGCAGCAGTTGGGCGGGAGGAGGAAATGAGCAGTTCTTC
CSSWAGGGNEQFF
>TRBJ2-4|TRBV21-1|NA|few|19
TGTGCCAGCAGCAAAGCGTCGGGACAGACCCCACTAGCCAAAAACATTCAGTACTTC
CASSKASGQTPLAKNIQYF
>TRBJ1-2|TRBV27|NA|few|18
TGTGCCAGCAGCCCACGGTTGGGCGTGGCAGACCCTAACTATGGCTACACCTTC
CASSPRLGVADPNYGYTF
>TRBJ1-2|TRBV14|NA|once|12
TGTGCCAGCAGCCCAATGTCCTATGGCTACACCTTC
CASSPMSYGYTF
>TRBJ2-5|TRBV5-4|NA|NA|13
TGTGCCAGCAGCCTTGTAGCGGAAGAGACCCAGTACTTC
CASSLVAEETQYF
>TRBJ2-1|TRBV11-3|TRBD2|NA|15
TGTGCCAGCAGCTTAGTAGCGGGAGGGCCAAATGAGCAGTTCTTC
CASSLVAGGPNEQFF
>TRBJ2-7|TRBV11-3|NA|NA|13
TGTGCCAGCAGCCAACGATCGGCTAGCGAGCAGTACTTC
CASSQRSASEQYF
>TRBJ1-6|TRBV18|NA|NA|15
TGTGCCAGCTCACCAGGCCCGGCGGTGGATTCACCCCTCCACTTT
CASSPGPAVDSPLHF
>TRBJ2-6|TRBV2|NA|NA|15
TGTGCCAGCTCCGACAGGCTCTCTGGGGCCAACGTCCTGACTTTC
CASSDRLSGANVLTF